The rows below give T cell receptor beta chains drawn from one sample of a study of cytomegalovirus exposure and HLA in healthy donors. Here immunoSEQ multiplex PCR was the method, and the copy in TCRdb shows in-frame clones only, minus some. The sample contains some 100,000 clones, approximately 80% of which appear only once. Sequences were obtained from PBMCs. The origin of the receptors is a woman in her thirties or forties in good health and CMV-seropositive. The CDR3 runs from the conserved cysteine through the conserved F or W. The D gene is left open where the match is weak. Some rows have no size entry. The others give once, few or many, or a class for an expanded clone.

J	V	size	D	DNA	CDR3
TRBJ2-1	TRBV7-2	NA	NA	TGTGCCAGCAGCTTTTGGAGGAATGAGCAGTTCTTC	CASSFWRNEQFF
TRBJ2-1	TRBV5-1	NA	NA	TGCGCCAGCAATCTGGCCCTGAACAATGAGCAGTTCTTC	CASNLALNNEQFF
TRBJ2-1	TRBV6-5	NA	TRBD1	TGTGCCAGCAGCCGGGGACAGGGGAACTACAATGAGCAGTTCTTC	CASSRGQGNYNEQFF
TRBJ2-3	TRBV5-1	once	TRBD1	TGCGCCAGCAGCTTGGCGGACAGGAGATTAGGGACAGGGGGCACAGATACGCAGTATTTT	CASSLADRRLGTGGTDTQYF
TRBJ1-5	TRBV30	NA	TRBD1	TGTGCCTGGAGTATGACAGGGGGCGAGCCCCAGCATTTT	CAWSMTGGEPQHF
TRBJ1-2	TRBV5-1	NA	NA	TGCGCCAGCAGCTTGGTTATATTCTCCTATGGCTACACCTTC	CASSLVIFSYGYTF
TRBJ1-2	TRBV6-1	NA	TRBD1	TGTGCCAGCAGTGGGACAGGGAGGTATGGCTACACCTTC	CASSGTGRYGYTF
TRBJ2-1	TRBV5-4	NA	TRBD2	TGTGCCAGCACTTCTAGCGGGGGAAGTGTCTACAATGAGCAGTTCTTC	CASTSSGGSVYNEQFF
TRBJ1-1	TRBV6-1	few	TRBD1	TGTGCCAGCAGCTACACAGGGGCCGAAGCTTTCTTT	CASSYTGAEAFF
TRBJ2-3	TRBV7-2	NA	NA	TGTGCCAGCAGCTCGGGACTCGGTAGCACAGATACGCAGTATTTT	CASSSGLGSTDTQYF
TRBJ2-2	TRBV25-1	NA	TRBD1	TGTGCCAGCAGTCTCCCCGGGACAGGGGCCGGGGAGCTGTTTTTT	CASSLPGTGAGELFF
TRBJ1-2	TRBV7-9	once	TRBD1	TGTGCCAGCAGCTTAAGGGACAGGGGCCTTGGCTACACCTTC	CASSLRDRGLGYTF
TRBJ2-7	TRBV2	NA	NA	TGTGCCAGCAGCGTACAGGACTACGAGCAGTACTTC	CASSVQDYEQYF
TRBJ2-3	TRBV5-1	NA	NA	TGCGCCAGCAGCTTGTCGTTACTCGGACAGACCACTAGCACAGATACGCAGTATTTT	CASSLSLLGQTTSTDTQYF
TRBJ2-7	TRBV11-3	NA	TRBD2	TGTGCCAGCAGTTACGGGACTAGCGGCTACGAGCAGTACTTC	CASSYGTSGYEQYF
TRBJ1-5	TRBV6-6	NA	TRBD1	TGTGCCAGCAGGTCTCGGGGACAGGGTTCGAGTCAGCCCCAGCATTTT	CASRSRGQGSSQPQHF
TRBJ2-7	TRBV19	NA	NA	TGTGCCAGTAGTATTCGGGCAGGGTATTACGAGCAGTACTTC	CASSIRAGYYEQYF
TRBJ1-1	TRBV18	NA	NA	TGTGCCAGCTCACTCGGGGTCCTGAACACTGAAGCTTTCTTT	CASSLGVLNTEAFF
TRBJ1-5	TRBV7-9	NA	NA	TGTGCCAGCAGCTCAATCGGGGGGGCCAGCAATCAGCCCCAGCATTTT	CASSSIGGASNQPQHF
TRBJ2-3	TRBV5-1	NA	TRBD2	TGCGCCAGCAGCGAGAGACTAGCGGGGGGAGGAAATACGCAGTATTTT	CASSERLAGGGNTQYF
TRBJ2-2	TRBV15	NA	TRBD1	TGTGCCACCAGCAGGATCGGGGGACAGGTTGACACCGGGGAGCTGTTTTTT	CATSRIGGQVDTGELFF
TRBJ2-2	TRBV19	NA	NA	TGTGCCGCCGGACAGACGAACACCGGGGAGCTGTTTTTT	CAAGQTNTGELFF
TRBJ1-2	TRBV5-1	NA	NA	TGCGCCAGCAGCCCCCGACACGGAGGGACGAACTATGGCTACACCTTC	CASSPRHGGTNYGYTF
TRBJ1-2	TRBV29-1	NA	NA	TGCAGCGTTGGAGGTTCTGGCTACACCTTC	CSVGGSGYTF
TRBJ2-3	TRBV19	NA	TRBD2	TGTGCCAGTAATGAGCGGGGGGGCACAGATACGCAGTATTTT	CASNERGGTDTQYF
TRBJ2-1	TRBV7-9	NA	NA	TGTGCCAGCAGCTTTCGGCGGGGCGATTACAATGAGCAGTTCTTC	CASSFRRGDYNEQFF
TRBJ1-5	TRBV19	NA	NA	TGTGCCAGTAGTCCTGGAGGGGACGTTCAGCCCCAGCATTTT	CASSPGGDVQPQHF
TRBJ1-1	TRBV10-2	NA	NA	TGCGCCAGCAGGGTACAGATGAACACTGAAGCTTTCTTT	CASRVQMNTEAFF
TRBJ2-3	TRBV4-1	NA	NA	TGCGCCAGCAGCCAAGGGGGGGTTGGTAGCACAGATACGCAGTATTTT	CASSQGGVGSTDTQYF
TRBJ2-7	TRBV7-2	NA	TRBD1	TGTGCCAGCAGCCCAACAGGGGGTCGGTACGAGCAGTACTTC	CASSPTGGRYEQYF
TRBJ1-2	TRBV18	NA	NA	TGTGCCAGCTCACCCCCGGGACACCCATATGGCTACACCTTC	CASSPPGHPYGYTF
TRBJ2-7	TRBV12-5	once	TRBD1	TGTGCTAGTGGTTTGAACTCCCGGACAGGGCCCTACGAGCAGTACTTC	CASGLNSRTGPYEQYF
TRBJ1-4	TRBV6-1	NA	NA	TGTGCCAGCAGTGACAGACTTGTTGCAACTAATGAAAAACTGTTTTTT	CASSDRLVATNEKLFF